The TCR beta chain under discussion was sequenced for a study of blood T cell repertoires in COVID-19 (dated by TCRdb to the early 2020s). About the investigation overall: The collaborator samples originated in the United States, Italy and Spain and spanned the acute and convalescent phases of COVID-19. The material from the prospective study consisted of cDNA or gDNA derived from T cells, B-cell-depleted T cells, or PBMCs. Subjects who had been exposed to COVID-19, were actively infected with it, or had recovered from it provided the deeply sampled blood TCRbeta repertoires that made up the dataset. The repertoires were made available in a free public database intended to serve as a resource for research on the immune response to SARS-CoV-2. Samples came from the ongoing ImmuneRACE study (first 160 participants) plus 1,254 subjects from 6 global collaborators. The sample metadata nearly always contained a de-identified subject ID, COVID-19 status, age in years and sex. Where available, HLA class I and class II types were taken from metadata supplied by the sample provider and were not determined by assay-based typing. What the authors observed across the whole study: Clinical and demographic metadata were provided uncurated, with the amount varying by source and participant.

Reading the germline V gene (reference sequence) gives CDR1 MNHNY and CDR2 SVGAGI. From the cysteine through the phenylalanine, the CDR3 covers 16 amino acids. The read is trimmed to its CDR3 DNA, 48 bases read in frame from base 1. Compared with germline, V lacks 0 bases and J lacks 6 bases; bases without a gene match: 8. Note on this clone: There is no known antigen for this receptor. No base-level quality is on record; no much larger clone is a single base apart.

TCRbeta CDR3 regions were amplified from genomic DNA by means of the immunoSEQ Assay, a bias-controlled multiplex PCR. In the original analysis: The number of nucleated cells in each sample was estimated by amplification of reference gene primers within the assay. Sequence reads were collapsed and filtered to measure the absolute abundance of every unique TCRbeta CDR3 rearrangement. For each sample, productive Simpson clonality was calculated by taking the square root of Simpson's diversity index across productive rearrangements. In its TCRdb copy, this immuneACCESS table keeps in-frame sequences only and misses some clones. Where compared with another copy, unresolved V genes explain less than half of these, and the others have no known cause. For V, J and clone size, that table is used; D and trimming come from the DNA. The sample table holds 150,000 to 200,000 clones, of which roughly 80% were seen once. The ten largest clones take up approximately 15% of the sample.

The collaborating institutions used their own protocols to collect whole blood in K2EDTA tubes. Collaborator samples were shipped for TCRbeta analysis as frozen whole blood, isolated PBMCs, or DNA extracted from either sample type. The sample taken for sequencing was peripheral blood. The rearrangement joined TRBV6-6 to TRBJ2-3; a stretch of 8 junction bases matches TRBD2. The sequence was obtained from a man aged 55 to 70 with active or convalescent COVID-19. The CDR3 protein is CASSYSSAGEGDTQYF. The DNA sequence reads TGTGCCAGCAGTTACTCTTCAGCGGGAGAAGGCGATACGCAGTATTTT.